Following are 10 T cell receptor beta chains from one sample sequenced in a study of identical twins. TCRdb analysed the 5' RACE reads with MiXCR anew, one entry per CDR3 protein. Of a few hundred thousand distinct CDR3 sequences in the sample, nearly 10% are singletons; the top ten hold more than 2.5%. This same sample was also taken into another study, of yellow fever vaccine responses in identical twins.

Sequencing was carried out using PBMCs. All receptors come from a woman aged 18-35 years in good health.

This clonotype has only a few counts. The chain uses TRBV29-1 and TRBJ2-7; the D is unclear. V was pared by 3 bases and J by 4 bases, with 7 bases between. Germline loops: CDR1 SQVTM, CDR2 ANQGSEA. The CDR3 sequence is 11 residues long. The CDR3, as DNA: TGCAGCGTTGAGGTGCTGTACGAGCAGTACTTC. Its translation: CSVEVLYEQYF.

This clonotype turned up a few times. The J gene is TRBJ1-1, the V gene TRBV5-1, with 8 bases fitting TRBD1. CDR3 length equals 15 residues. V was pared by 4 bases and J by 0 bases, with 5 bases of the junction left unmatched. In germline, CDR1 is SGHRS, CDR2 YFSETQ. The CDR3 sequence: CASSPTGEMNTEAFF. In nucleotides, the CDR3 is TGCGCCAGCAGCCCGACAGGGGAGATGAACACTGAAGCTTTCTTT.

This clonotype was detected a few times. This chain uses TRBV27 with TRBJ1-1; D gene unclear. The CDR3 is 14 residues long. Germline CDR1 is MNHEY and CDR2 is SMNVEV (reference sequence). V lost 5 bases and J lost 6, with 16 bases in between. CDR3 region: CASSPGLGSAEAFF. CDR3 DNA sequence: TGTGCCAGCAGTCCCGGACTCGGGAGCGCTGAAGCTTTCTTT.

V gene TRBV20-1 combines with J gene TRBJ2-5; 8 bases align to TRBD2. This CDR3 has 12 amino acids. Germline CDR1 and CDR2: DFQATT and SNEGSKA (reference sequence). The CDR3, as DNA: TGCAGGGCGATTAGCGGGGTGGAGACCCAGTACTTC. As protein: CRAISGVETQYF.

V is TRBV20-1 and J is TRBJ2-1, with D tentatively TRBD1 (6 bases). Germline CDR1 DFQATT, CDR2 SNEGSKA (reference sequence). V lost 7 bases and J lost 1, with 11 bases in between. The CDR3 spans 13 residues. Here the CDR3 DNA reads TGCAGTGGGACAGTCCCTTCCTACAATGAGCAGTTCTTC. Protein sequence: CSGTVPSYNEQFF.

Concerning this clonotype itself: A read error may explain this, as a much larger clone is one base away. The conserved closing phenylalanine or tryptophan is absent in this CDR3, likely reflecting a read error. The V gene is TRBV6-2 or TRBV6-3, the J gene TRBJ2-7; D not resolved. Trimming left V 4 bases short and J 3 bases short, with 7 bases between. CDR1 and CDR2 from the germline V gene are MNHEY and SVGEGT. The CDR3 sequence is 12 residues long. CDR3 DNA: TGTGCCAGCAGTTTCGACGGCTACGAGCAGTACTTG. This sequence encodes CASSFDGYEQYL.

This clonotype was counted ten times or more. This rearrangement joins TRBV6-2 or TRBV6-3 to TRBJ2-7, with TRBD2 identical over 13 bases. V shed 4 bases, J shed 3 bases, and the junction held 3 bases outside the gene matches. This CDR3 region has 15 residues. Germline V gene sequence: CDR1 MNHEY, CDR2 SVGEGT. DNA of the CDR3: TGTGCCAGCAGTTTTCGGACTAGCGGGAGCTACGAGCAGTACTTC. This encodes CASSFRTSGSYEQYF.

This clonotype was counted between two and nine times. The J gene is TRBJ2-7, the V gene TRBV7-6, with 7 bases fitting TRBD1. Germline CDR1 is SGHVS and CDR2 is FNYEAQ. This CDR3 has 18 amino acids. Losses at the gene ends were 1 base for V and 1 base for J; bases not matched to a gene: 13. CDR3 nucleotides: TGTGCCAGCAGCTTAGGGGCTAGTGTGGACAGGAGATCCTACGAGCAGTACTTC. Its protein is CASSLGASVDRRSYEQYF.

This clonotype was recorded a few times. The gene calls are TRBV28 and TRBJ2-5; 9 bases line up with TRBD1. Trimming cost V 6 bases and J 1 base; bases outside gene matches: 6. This CDR3 region has 15 residues. Germline lookup yields CDR1 MDHEN and CDR2 SYDVKM. Here the CDR3 reads CASSHRGQSQETQYF. CDR3 nucleotide sequence: TGTGCCAGCAGCCACAGGGGGCAATCCCAAGAGACCCAGTACTTC.

The sample holds many counts of this clonotype. J is TRBJ1-2 and V is TRBV10-3; 8 bases match TRBD1. CDR3 size: 15 residues. The J segment lost 7 bases and the V segment lost 6 bases, leaving 13 bases of the junction unmatched. Germline V gene lookup returns CDR1 ENHRY and CDR2 SYGVKD. As DNA, the CDR3 is TGTGCCATCAGAGCCAGTCCGGACAGGGATGGTGGCTACACCTTC. Its protein product is CAIRASPDRDGGYTF.